This entry describes one T cell receptor (beta chain). Its antigen remains unknown. The sample comes from a study of cytomegalovirus exposure and HLA in healthy donors. Whole-study findings and limits: In a later analysis, TCR association rates varied by HLA locus: DRB1 most, HLA-C fewest. Rarity characterized most TCR sequences, yet some public TCRs appeared in many donors.

Germline CDR1 reads MNHEY; CDR2 reads SVGAGI. The CDR3 loop spans 15 amino acids. Losses at the gene ends were 2 bases for V and 3 bases for J; bases not matched to a gene: 4. This PCR relied on a set of 60 Vbeta primers and 13 Jbeta primers. Some clones are missing from TCRdb's copy, which holds only in-frame ones; the method was immunoSEQ multiplex PCR. This table has around 120,000 clones, 50% to 65% appearing once. Samples came from healthy bone marrow donors. This TCR came from a man between 35 and 55 years old in good health and CMV-seropositive. The gene calls are TRBV6-5 and TRBJ1-3, with 7 bases fitting TRBD1. The sequencing input was PBMCs. CDR3 DNA sequence: TGTGCCAGCAGTTACGGGGGGACAGTTGGAAACACCATATATTTT. Encoded protein: CASSYGGTVGNTIYF.